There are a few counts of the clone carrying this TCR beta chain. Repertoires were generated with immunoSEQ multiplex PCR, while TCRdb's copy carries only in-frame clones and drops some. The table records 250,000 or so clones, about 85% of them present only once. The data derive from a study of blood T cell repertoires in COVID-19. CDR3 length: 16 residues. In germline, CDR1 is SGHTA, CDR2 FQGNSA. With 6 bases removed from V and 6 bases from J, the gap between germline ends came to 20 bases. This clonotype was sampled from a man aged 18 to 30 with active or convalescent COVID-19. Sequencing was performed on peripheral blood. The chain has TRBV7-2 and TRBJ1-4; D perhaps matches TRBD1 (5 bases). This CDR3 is CASREGRLGGDEKLFF. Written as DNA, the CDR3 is TGTGCCAGCAGAGAGGGGAGGCTGGGTGGGGATGAAAAACTGTTTTTT. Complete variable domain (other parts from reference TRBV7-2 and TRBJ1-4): GAGVSQSPSNKVTEKGKDVELRCDPISGHTALYWYRQSLGQGLEFLIYFQGNSAPDKSGLPSDRFSAERTGGSVSTLTIQRTQQEDSAVYLCASREGRLGGDEKLFFGSGTQLSVL.